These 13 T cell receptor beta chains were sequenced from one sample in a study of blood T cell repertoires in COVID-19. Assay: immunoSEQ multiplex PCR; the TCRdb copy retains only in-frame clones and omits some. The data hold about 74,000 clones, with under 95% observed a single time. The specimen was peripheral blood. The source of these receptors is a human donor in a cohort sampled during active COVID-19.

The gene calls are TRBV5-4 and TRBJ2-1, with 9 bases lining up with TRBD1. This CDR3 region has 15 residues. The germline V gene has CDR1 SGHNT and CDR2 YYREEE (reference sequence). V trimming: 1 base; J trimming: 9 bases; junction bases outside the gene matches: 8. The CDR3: CASSLYRDRDAEQFF. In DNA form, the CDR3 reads TGTGCCAGCAGCTTGTACAGGGACAGGGACGCTGAGCAGTTCTTC.

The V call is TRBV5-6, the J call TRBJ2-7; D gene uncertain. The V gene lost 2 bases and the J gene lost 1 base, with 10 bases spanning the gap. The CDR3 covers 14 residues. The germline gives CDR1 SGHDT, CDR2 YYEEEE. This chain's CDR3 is CASSFQAYSYEQYF. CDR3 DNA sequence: TGTGCCAGCAGCTTCCAGGCCTATTCCTACGAGCAGTACTTC.

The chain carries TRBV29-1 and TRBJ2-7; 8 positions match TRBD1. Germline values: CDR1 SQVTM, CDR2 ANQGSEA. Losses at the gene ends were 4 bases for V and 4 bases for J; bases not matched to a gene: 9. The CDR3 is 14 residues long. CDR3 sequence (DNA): TGCAGCGTTGGGGCGGCAGGGGGCGAGTACGAGCAGTACTTC. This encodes CSVGAAGGEYEQYF.

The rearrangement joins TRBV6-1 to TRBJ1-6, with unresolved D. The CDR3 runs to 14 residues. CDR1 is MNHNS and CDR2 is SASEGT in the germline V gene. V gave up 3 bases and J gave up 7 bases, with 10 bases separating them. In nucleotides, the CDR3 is TGTGCCAGCAGTGAGAGCTCATACAATTCACCCCTCCACTTT. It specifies CASSESSYNSPLHF.

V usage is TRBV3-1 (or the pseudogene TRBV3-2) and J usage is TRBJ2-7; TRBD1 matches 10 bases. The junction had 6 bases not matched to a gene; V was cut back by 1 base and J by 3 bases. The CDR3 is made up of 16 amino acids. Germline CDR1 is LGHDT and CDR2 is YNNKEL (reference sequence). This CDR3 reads CASSQVGTGEDYEQYF. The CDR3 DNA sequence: TGTGCCAGCAGCCAAGTGGGGACAGGGGAGGACTACGAGCAGTACTTC.

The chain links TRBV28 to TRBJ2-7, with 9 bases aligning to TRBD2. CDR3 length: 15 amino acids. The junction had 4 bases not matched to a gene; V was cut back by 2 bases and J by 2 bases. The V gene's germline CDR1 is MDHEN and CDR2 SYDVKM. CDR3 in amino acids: CASSLGRGRAYEQYF. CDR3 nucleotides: TGTGCCAGCAGTTTAGGGCGCGGGAGGGCCTACGAGCAGTACTTC.

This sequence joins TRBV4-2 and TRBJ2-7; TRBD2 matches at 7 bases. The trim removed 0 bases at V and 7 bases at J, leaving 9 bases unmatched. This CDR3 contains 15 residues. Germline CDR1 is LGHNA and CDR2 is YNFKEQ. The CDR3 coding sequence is TGTGCCAGCAGCCAAGATCTGACCGTCGGGAGGGAGCAGTACTTC. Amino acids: CASSQDLTVGREQYF.

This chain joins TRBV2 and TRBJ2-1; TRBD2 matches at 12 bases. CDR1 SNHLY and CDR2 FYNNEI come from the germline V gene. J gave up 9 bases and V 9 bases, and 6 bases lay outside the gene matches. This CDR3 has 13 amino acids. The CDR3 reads CASVTSGSGEQFF. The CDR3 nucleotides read TGTGCCAGTGTGACTAGCGGGAGTGGTGAGCAGTTCTTC.

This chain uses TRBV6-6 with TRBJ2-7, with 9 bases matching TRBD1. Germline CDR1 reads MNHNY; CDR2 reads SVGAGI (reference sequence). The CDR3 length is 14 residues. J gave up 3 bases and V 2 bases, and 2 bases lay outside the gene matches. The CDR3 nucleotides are TGTGCCAGCAGTTACGACAGGGGGGGCTACGAGCAGTACTTC. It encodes CASSYDRGGYEQYF.

CDR3 coding DNA: TGTGCCAGCAGCCCCCGGGTTTCCTACGAGCAGTACTTC. Its protein product is CASSPRVSYEQYF. The chain carries TRBV3-1 (or the pseudogene TRBV3-2) and TRBJ2-7, with D unclear. V was pared by 4 bases and J by 1 base, with 8 bases between. The CDR3 contains 13 residues. Germline CDR1 reads LGHDT; CDR2 reads YNNKEL (reference sequence).

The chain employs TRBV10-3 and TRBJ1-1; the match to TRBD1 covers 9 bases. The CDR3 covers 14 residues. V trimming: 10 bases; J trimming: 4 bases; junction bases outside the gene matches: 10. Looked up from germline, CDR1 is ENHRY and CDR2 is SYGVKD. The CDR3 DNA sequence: TGTGCCACCACGGACAGGGGAACGGGCACTGAAGCTTTCTTT. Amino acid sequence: CATTDRGTGTEAFF.

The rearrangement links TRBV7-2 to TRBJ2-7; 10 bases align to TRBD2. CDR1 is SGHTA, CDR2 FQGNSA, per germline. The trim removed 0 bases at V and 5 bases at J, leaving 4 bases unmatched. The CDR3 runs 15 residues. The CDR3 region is CASSLALAGEHEQYF. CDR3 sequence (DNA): TGTGCCAGCAGCTTAGCTCTAGCGGGAGAGCACGAGCAGTACTTC.

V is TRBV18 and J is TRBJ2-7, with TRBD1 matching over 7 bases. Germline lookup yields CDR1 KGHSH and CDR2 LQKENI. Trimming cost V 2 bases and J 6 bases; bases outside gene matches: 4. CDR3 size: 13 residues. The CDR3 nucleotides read TGTGCCAGCTCACCAGAAGGGGGCGGCGAGCAGTACTTC. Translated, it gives CASSPEGGGEQYF.